The 17 T cell receptor beta chains listed next were all sequenced from one sample in a study of T cell responses to AZD1222 COVID-19 vaccine. The data were produced by immunoSEQ multiplex PCR, yet TCRdb's version contains in-frame clones alone and is incomplete. Of tens of thousands of clones listed, around nine tenths are singletons. Sample: peripheral blood, taken 28 days after the second AZD1222 dose. Receptor source: an adult who received the AZD1222 COVID-19 vaccine.

The V call is TRBV19, the J call TRBJ1-6, with TRBD1 matching over 7 bases. The ends lost 4 bases at V and 8 bases at J; junction bases unmatched: 5. The CDR3 is 14 amino acids. Germline CDR1 is LNHDA and CDR2 is SQIVND (reference sequence). The DNA of the CDR3 is TGTGCCAGTAGTAGACGGACAGGCGATTCACCCCTCCACTTT. Its protein product is CASSRRTGDSPLHF.

In DNA, the CDR3 is TGTGCCACCAGCAGAAAAGGGGGAAATTCACCCCTCCACTTT. Translation gives CATSRKGGNSPLHF. This rearrangement joins TRBV15 to TRBJ1-6, with D maybe TRBD1 (6 bases). There are 14 residues in the CDR3. The V end lost 2 bases, the J end lost 7 bases, and 9 bases lay between the germline ends. Per germline, CDR1 LNHNV and CDR2 YYDKDF (reference sequence).

This chain connects TRBV7-2 to TRBJ2-5, with D unresolved. The CDR3 consists of 14 residues. The germline V gene encodes CDR1 SGHTA and CDR2 FQGNSA. V was cut by 2 bases and J by 5 bases, with 12 bases left in between. CDR3 nucleotides: TGTGCCAGCAGCTTACGGCAGCGTACGGAGACCCAGTACTTC. It encodes CASSLRQRTETQYF.

The chain recombines TRBV3-1 (or the pseudogene TRBV3-2) with TRBJ1-4; D is undetermined. Germline V gives CDR1 LGHDT, CDR2 YNNKEL (reference sequence). Trimming stripped 0 bases from V and 3 bases from J, with 8 bases between. There are 15 residues in the CDR3. CDR3 sequence: CASSQEEGSNEKLFF. CDR3 nucleotide sequence: TGTGCCAGCAGCCAAGAGGAGGGATCTAATGAAAAACTGTTTTTT.

The V gene is TRBV11-3, the J gene TRBJ2-2; 8 nucleotides line up with TRBD2. Germline CDR1 is SGHNT and CDR2 is YENEEA. With 4 bases clipped from V and 6 bases from J, the junction kept 4 bases outside the gene matches. The CDR3 has 14 residues. CDR3 coding DNA: TGTGCCAGCAGCTCGGGGGGGGACGCCGGGGAGCTGTTTTTT. Its protein is CASSSGGDAGELFF.

The rearrangement links TRBV7-2 to TRBJ1-5; D remains unclear. This CDR3 is built from 13 residues. The germline CDR1 and CDR2 sequences are SGHTA and FQGNSA. V shed 4 bases and J shed 5 bases, with 9 bases lying between them. The chain's CDR3 is CASSWTLDQPQHF. CDR3 DNA sequence: TGTGCCAGCAGCTGGACGCTCGATCAGCCCCAGCATTTT.

The V gene is TRBV4-1, the J gene TRBJ2-2; TRBD2 is a possible D gene (5 bases). Trimming removed 0 bases at V and 7 bases at J, with 18 bases between. This CDR3 is built from 17 residues. The V gene's germline CDR1 is MGHRA and CDR2 YSYEKL. This CDR3 is CASSQDLSRRGIGELFF. In DNA, the CDR3 is TGCGCCAGCAGCCAAGATTTGAGCAGGCGAGGGATCGGGGAGCTGTTTTTT.

J is TRBJ2-7 and V is TRBV5-4; perhaps D is TRBD1 or TRBD2 (7 bases each). Germline V gene sequence: CDR1 SGHNT, CDR2 YYREEE (reference sequence). Deletions cut 4 bases from V and 3 bases from J, with 14 bases between. The CDR3 has 14 residues. CDR3 nucleotides: TGTGCCAGCAGCCTAGGCAGGGGGGGCTACGAGCAGTACTTC. Translating it yields CASSLGRGGYEQYF.

The rearrangement joins TRBV5-1 to TRBJ2-7; 9 bases are shared with TRBD1. The CDR3 contains 15 residues. V was pared by 1 base and J by 1 base, with 3 bases of the junction left unmatched. Looked up from germline, CDR1 is SGHRS and CDR2 is YFSETQ. The CDR3 DNA sequence: TGCGCCAGCAGCTTGACAGGGGGCCTATCCTACGAGCAGTACTTC. This sequence encodes CASSLTGGLSYEQYF.

V is TRBV5-1 and J is TRBJ2-3, with 10 bases aligning to TRBD1. V shed 3 bases, J shed 6 bases, and the junction held 4 bases outside the gene matches. This CDR3 is 14 amino acids long. Germline CDR1 is SGHRS and CDR2 is YFSETQ. The CDR3 DNA follows: TGCGCCAGCAGCTCGGACAGGGGGAAGGATACGCAGTATTTT. Translation gives CASSSDRGKDTQYF.

The chain recombines TRBV28 with TRBJ1-5; 7 bases agree with TRBD1. Germline values: CDR1 MDHEN, CDR2 SYDVKM. V shed 6 bases, J shed 11 bases, and the junction held 13 bases outside the gene matches. The CDR3 extends over 14 amino acids. This chain's CDR3 is CASRSGTAMSTQHF. CDR3 DNA: TGTGCCAGCAGAAGTGGGACAGCAATGTCGACCCAGCATTTT.

The chain joins TRBV7-8 to TRBJ2-5; maybe TRBD2 (6 bases). The V gene lost 4 bases and the J gene lost 1 base, with 13 bases spanning the gap. CDR3 length equals 15 residues. Per the germline V gene, CDR1 is SGHVS and CDR2 is FQNEAQ. The CDR3 loop reads CASSSGTHSQETQYF. In nucleotides, the CDR3 is TGTGCCAGCAGCTCCGGGACTCATTCCCAAGAGACCCAGTACTTC.

This clone occurred once. The chain has TRBV6-5 and TRBJ1-5; D unclear. The CDR3 is made up of 15 amino acids. From germline, CDR1 is MNHEY and CDR2 SVGAGI. Trimming cost V 0 bases and J 5 bases, with 11 bases left between them. This chain's CDR3 is CASSYSSGVDQPQHF. As DNA, the CDR3 is TGTGCCAGCAGTTACTCGAGTGGGGTGGATCAGCCCCAGCATTTT.

The chain joins TRBV14 to TRBJ1-2; possibly TRBD1 for D (5 bases). The germline gives CDR1 SGHDN, CDR2 FVKESK. V shed 4 bases and J shed 4 bases, with 13 bases lying between them. This CDR3 spans 14 amino acids. CDR3 protein: CASSPLVGTYGYTF. CDR3 in DNA: TGTGCCAGCAGCCCTCTGGTGGGGACCTATGGCTACACCTTC.

This clone was counted a few times. V is TRBV27 and J is TRBJ1-2; TRBD1 agrees at 12 bases. Germline V gives CDR1 MNHEY, CDR2 SMNVEV (reference sequence). The CDR3 spans 17 residues. J lost 4 bases, V lost 4 bases, and 10 bases had no gene match. The CDR3 is CASSSSGTGGAGYGYTF. The CDR3, as DNA: TGTGCCAGCAGTTCGTCCGGGACAGGGGGCGCAGGCTATGGCTACACCTTC.

The CDR3: CASQSGGYGYTF. CDR3 nucleotide sequence: TGTGCCAGCCAATCAGGGGGCTATGGCTACACCTTC. The chain couples TRBV12-3 or TRBV12-4 to TRBJ1-2, with 7 nucleotides matching TRBD1. The CDR3 loop spans 12 amino acids. With 8 bases clipped from V and 4 bases from J, the junction kept 4 bases outside the gene matches.

The gene calls are TRBV18 and TRBJ2-5, with no clear D. The CDR3 spans 13 residues. Germline V gene sequence: CDR1 KGHSH, CDR2 LQKENI. The ends were cut back, 4 bases at V and 0 bases at J, with 6 bases in the middle. The CDR3 region has the DNA TGTGCCAGCTCACAGGGCGACCAAGAGACCCAGTACTTC. It yields the protein CASSQGDQETQYF.